The T cell receptor beta chain under discussion was sequenced for a study of cytomegalovirus exposure and HLA in healthy donors. Study results and limitations: Cytomegalovirus status, reportedly, was diagnosed with high specificity and sensitivity by the classifier. Donor immune exposure was known only as CMV serostatus.

The PCR made use of 60 Vbeta and 13 Jbeta primers. Only in-frame clones appear in the TCRdb table, and some are missing; sequencing was by immunoSEQ multiplex PCR. The sample data list about 200,000 clones. The length of the CDR3 is 14 residues. Trimming stripped 0 bases from V and 3 bases from J, with 10 bases between. The germline CDR1 and CDR2 sequences are SGHRS and YFSETQ. Worth noting for this clone: Its matching antigen is unknown.

The chain carries TRBV5-1 and TRBJ2-7, with a tentative D call TRBD1 (5 bases). Sample: PBMCs. This TCR was recovered from a man aged 25 to 40 in good health and CMV-seronegative. CDR3 residues: CASSLEAGNYEQYF. In DNA form, the CDR3 reads TGCGCCAGCAGCTTGGAGGCAGGGAACTACGAGCAGTACTTC.